This TCR beta chain is from a study of regulatory dendritic cells for organ transplantation (dated by TCRdb to about 2017). At the level of the whole study: The TCRbeta repertoires of sorted naive and memory CD4+ and CD8+ T cells were sequenced before and after allostimulation with regulatory or mature dendritic cells.

This clone has just one count. Its antigen specificity is not known. No base quality values were provided; no much bigger clone lies one nucleotide off. FACS was used to sort CD4+ or CD8+ cells into naive T cells (CD45RA+) and memory T cells (CD45RO+). The T cells used for TCR sequencing were obtained from two healthy control subjects. Unstimulated sorted T cell subsets were used as baseline controls for the mixed lymphocyte reactions. Genomic DNA was extracted with the Qiagen DNeasy Blood & Tissue Kit. General study outcomes and caveats: Of the resting subsets, the one holding the most alloreactive TCR clonotypes was memory CD8+ T cells. The repertoires of naive CD4+ and CD8+ T cells were highly diverse, while memory cell repertoires were less diverse, with memory CD8+ cells being the most oligoclonal. Sequencing was done in only two subjects, and the authors reported considerable heterogeneity between individuals in the alloreactive memory CD8+ T cell pool. Expansion of memory CD8+ clones was induced by allostimulation in both subjects, but more limited expansion appeared to be induced by regulatory dendritic cells than by mature dendritic cells.

The TCRbeta CDR3 regions were amplified in a multiplexed two-step PCR with Vbeta-specific forward primers and Jbeta-specific reverse primers. Through the immunoSEQ service, the TCRbeta libraries were run on an Illumina instrument for sequencing. The original methods were these. IMGT annotation was used to assign V, D and J genes, and synthetic CDR3 analogues were used to correct counts for multiplex PCR bias. In the immunoSEQ Analyzer, repertoire clonality was calculated as one minus the normalized Shannon entropy. Clonal expansion was defined using Fisher's exact test with Benjamini-Hochberg false discovery rate control and a two-tailed threshold of P<0.01. TCRdb took over this immuneACCESS table, retaining in-frame rearrangements with V and J assigned. Such tables are incomplete; in checked studies, under half of the missing clones stem from an unresolved V gene, and the remainder is unexplained. V and J calls and clone size are as listed in that table; D and trimming were resolved from the DNA. For this sample there are under 50,000 clones; just over 90% appear just once. The ten most abundant clones make up 0.11% of the sample.

Sequencing was done on a sample of naive CD8+ T cells from blood. The cell subset or site label for this specimen denotes: CD45RA+ naive T cells. This receptor was identified in a human donor in good health.

The bases are TGTGCCAGCAGCTTAGTGTCTAGCGACGAGCAGTACTTC. Its product reads: CASSLVSSDEQYF. Rearrangement joined TRBV7-9 to TRBJ2-7; the D gene is perhaps TRBD2, on 6 matching bases. The CDR3 runs 13 residues from the cysteine to the phenylalanine. Only the CDR3 part of the read is kept: 39 bases, read in frame from the first base. Trimming takes 1 base from V and 5 bases from J, and the germline ends sit 9 bases apart. Sequences SEHNR (CDR1) and FQNEAQ (CDR2) are obtained from the germline V gene (reference sequence).